The 29 T cell receptor beta chains below all came from one sample that was sequenced in a study of blood T cell repertoires in COVID-19. Here immunoSEQ multiplex PCR was the method, and the copy in TCRdb shows in-frame clones only, minus some. In the table there are about 120,000 clones, roughly 84% of which are singletons. The material sequenced was peripheral blood. The receptors stem from a man aged 55-75 years with acute or convalescent COVID-19.

The chain joins TRBV12-1 to TRBJ2-4; TRBD2 is the table's D call and was not checked against the DNA. TRBV12-1 represents a pseudogene. The CDR3 has 16 residues. CDR3 in amino acids: CASSFTSSLAKNIQYF. As DNA, the CDR3 is TGTGCCAGCAGCTTTACGAGTAGCCTAGCCAAAAACATTCAGTACTTC.

The chain links TRBV20-1 to TRBJ2-1, with D possibly matching TRBD2 (5 bases). The CDR3 loop spans 13 amino acids. The germline V gene has CDR1 DFQATT and CDR2 SNEGSKA (reference sequence). The V end lost 3 bases, the J end lost 4 bases, and 10 bases lay between the germline ends. CDR3 nucleotide sequence: TGCAGTGCTAGTACGGGAACTTACAATGAGCAGTTCTTC. Protein product: CSASTGTYNEQFF.

The chain is built from TRBV7-3 and TRBJ2-7; 13 nucleotides agree with TRBD2. After removal of 4 bases from V and 3 bases from J, the junction contained 12 bases not matched to a gene. Germline V gives CDR1 SGHTA, CDR2 FQGTGA. The CDR3 length is 18 residues. The CDR3 DNA reads TGTGCCAGCAGCTACGCTCCGGGACTAGCGGGACTATTCTACGAGCAGTACTTC. Residues: CASSYAPGLAGLFYEQYF.

The chain carries TRBV28 and TRBJ1-2, with 7 bases matching TRBD1. CDR3 length: 13 residues. Trimming cost V 7 bases and J 6 bases; bases outside gene matches: 8. CDR1 is MDHEN, CDR2 SYDVKM, per germline. DNA of the CDR3: TGTGCCAGCACCCCGCCACAGGGGAATGGCTACACCTTC. Amino acids: CASTPPQGNGYTF.

The V gene is TRBV19, the J gene TRBJ1-5; 8 bases agree with TRBD1. V shed 6 bases and J 4 bases; nucleotides not matched to a gene: 5. Germline values: CDR1 LNHDA, CDR2 SQIVND (reference sequence). The CDR3 loop spans 14 amino acids. CDR3 in amino acids: CASRYTGGNQPQHF. The DNA for the CDR3 is TGTGCCAGTAGATATACAGGGGGAAATCAGCCCCAGCATTTT.

The gene calls are TRBV28 and TRBJ1-5; possible D gene TRBD1, 6 bases. The V gene's germline CDR1 is MDHEN and CDR2 SYDVKM. Deletions cut 5 bases from V and 5 bases from J, with 10 bases between. The CDR3 covers 13 residues. The CDR3 DNA is TGTGCCAGCAGTCTTCCAGGGGATCAGCCCCAGCATTTT. This translates into CASSLPGDQPQHF.

The chain uses TRBV19 and TRBJ1-2; TRBD1 matches at 10 bases. The CDR3 spans 14 residues. CDR1 LNHDA and CDR2 SQIVND come from the germline V gene (reference sequence). After removal of 4 bases from V and 2 bases from J, the junction contained 1 base not matched to a gene. The CDR3 coding sequence is TGTGCCAGTAGTACGGGACAGGGGAACTATGGCTACACCTTC. It translates to CASSTGQGNYGYTF. Based on the CDR3 plus reference TRBV19 and TRBJ1-2, the full variable domain is DGGITQSPKYLFRKEGQNVTLSCEQNLNHDAMYWYRQDPGQGLRLIYYSQIVNDFQKGDIAEGYSVSREKKESFPLTVTSAQKNPTAFYLCASSTGQGNYGYTFGSGTRLTVV.

This chain links TRBV27 with TRBJ2-7, with D possibly matching TRBD2 (6 bases). The CDR3 is 13 residues long. Per germline, CDR1 MNHEY and CDR2 SMNVEV (reference sequence). The V gene lost 6 bases and the J gene lost 3 bases, with 12 bases spanning the gap. CDR3 nucleotide sequence: TGTGCCAGCAGACCCGGGACTGGCTACGAGCAGTACTTC. As protein: CASRPGTGYEQYF.

In DNA form, the CDR3 reads TGTGCCACCAGCAGAGAGCCAGCGAGCGCCCAAGAGACCCAGTACTTC. Translated: CATSREPASAQETQYF. V and J are TRBV15 and TRBJ2-5; no clear D. Trimming removed 0 bases from V and 1 base from J, with 12 bases in between. This CDR3 region has 16 residues. The V gene's germline CDR1 is LNHNV and CDR2 YYDKDF (reference sequence).

This chain links TRBV6-2 or TRBV6-3 with TRBJ2-1; 7 bases line up with TRBD2. CDR1 is MNHEY and CDR2 is SVGEGT in the germline V gene. V dropped 5 bases and J dropped 1; count of bases not matched to a gene: 8. This CDR3 comprises 16 residues. CDR3 nucleotides: TGTGCCAGCAGTGCCGATAGCGGGTGGTCCTACAATGAGCAGTTCTTC. Translated, it gives CASSADSGWSYNEQFF.

This chain uses TRBV19 with TRBJ2-3, with TRBD2 identical over 12 bases. Germline CDR1 reads LNHDA; CDR2 reads SQIVND (reference sequence). The CDR3 is made up of 13 amino acids. Unmatched junction bases numbered 7, after V lost 10 bases and J lost 8 bases. The chain's CDR3 is CATGLAGHGTQYF. The CDR3, as DNA: TGTGCCACGGGACTAGCGGGTCATGGTACGCAGTATTTT.

The chain has TRBV27 and TRBJ2-3; D unclear. The germline V and J ends were trimmed by 8 bases and 2 bases, with 14 bases remaining between them. The germline gives CDR1 MNHEY, CDR2 SMNVEV (reference sequence). This CDR3 is built from 14 residues. DNA of the CDR3: TGTGCCAGCTCGAGCCCGACTCCCACAGATACGCAGTATTTT. Residues: CASSSPTPTDTQYF.

This rearrangement joins TRBV5-4 to TRBJ2-2, with TRBD2 matching 12 bases. V dropped 3 bases and J dropped 0; count of bases not matched to a gene: 3. This CDR3 has 17 amino acids. Germline-derived CDR1 and CDR2 are SGHNT and YYREEE (reference sequence). The CDR3 here is CASSWGLAGSNTGELFF. The CDR3 DNA follows: TGTGCCAGCAGCTGGGGACTAGCGGGTTCGAACACCGGGGAGCTGTTTTTT.

The chain is built from TRBV27 and TRBJ1-2, with TRBD1 identical over 10 bases. The ends lost 3 bases at V and 6 bases at J; junction bases unmatched: 4. The CDR3 has 14 amino acids. CDR1 MNHEY and CDR2 SMNVEV come from the germline V gene (reference sequence). The CDR3 reads CASSLGTGVDGYTF. CDR3 nucleotides: TGTGCCAGCAGTTTGGGGACAGGGGTAGATGGCTACACCTTC.

The chain joins TRBV28 to TRBJ1-3; D gene uncertain. This CDR3 spans 13 amino acids. Trimming left V 4 bases short and J 1 base short, with 5 bases between. Germline lookup yields CDR1 MDHEN and CDR2 SYDVKM. The CDR3, as DNA: TGTGCCAGCAGTTGGGCTTCTGGAAACACCATATATTTT. Translated: CASSWASGNTIYF.

CDR3 region: CASSVGPATNEKLFF. The CDR3, as DNA: TGTGCCAGCAGCGTAGGGCCTGCAACTAATGAAAAACTGTTTTTT. The genes are TRBV9 and TRBJ1-4; the D is unclear. The CDR3 runs 15 residues. Trimming left V 0 bases short and J 0 bases short, with 6 bases between. Germline assignment: CDR1 SGDLS and CDR2 YYNGEE.

V gene TRBV19 combines with J gene TRBJ1-4; D not certain. Germline V CDR1 and CDR2: LNHDA, SQIVND (reference sequence). This CDR3 has 14 residues. The ends were cut back, 5 bases at V and 0 bases at J, with 7 bases in the middle. The CDR3 here is CASSPTATNEKLFF. CDR3 DNA sequence: TGTGCCAGTAGTCCAACTGCAACTAATGAAAAACTGTTTTTT. The full variable domain, in which reference TRBV19 and TRBJ1-4 provide the parts outside the CDR3, is DGGITQSPKYLFRKEGQNVTLSCEQNLNHDAMYWYRQDPGQGLRLIYYSQIVNDFQKGDIAEGYSVSREKKESFPLTVTSAQKNPTAFYLCASSPTATNEKLFFGSGTQLSVL.

The chain is built from TRBV6-5 and TRBJ1-1, with 8 bases aligning to TRBD1. The V segment lost 5 bases and the J segment 1 base; nucleotides outside the gene matches: 6. This CDR3 has 15 amino acids. CDR1 is MNHEY, CDR2 SVGAGI, per germline. The CDR3 reads CASSPPGQGNTEAFF. The CDR3 bases are TGTGCCAGCAGTCCCCCCGGACAGGGGAACACTGAAGCTTTCTTT.

CDR3 amino acids: CASSNRTSGSTDTQYF. CDR3 DNA: TGCGCCAGCAGCAATCGAACTAGCGGGAGCACAGATACGCAGTATTTT. The chain combines TRBV5-1 with TRBJ2-3; TRBD2 matches at 9 bases. The junction had 6 bases not matched to a gene; V was cut back by 4 bases and J by 0 bases. Germline V gene data show CDR1 as SGHRS and CDR2 as YFSETQ. The CDR3 sequence is 16 residues long. The full variable domain, in which reference TRBV5-1 and TRBJ2-3 provide the parts outside the CDR3, is KAGVTQTPRYLIKTRGQQVTLSCSPISGHRSVSWYQQTPGQGLQFLFEYFSETQRNKGNFPGRFSGRQFSNSRSEMNVSTLELGDSALYLCASSNRTSGSTDTQYFGPGTRLTVL.

This clone was counted once. The chain uses TRBV28 and TRBJ2-3, with a possible D match to TRBD2 (5 bases). CDR3 length equals 12 residues. V lost 5 bases and J lost 8, with 11 bases in between. Per the germline V gene, CDR1 is MDHEN and CDR2 is SYDVKM. The CDR3: CASSRVGSTQYF. DNA of the CDR3: TGTGCCAGCAGTCGCGTAGGGAGTACGCAGTATTTT.

The V and J genes are TRBV5-4 and TRBJ2-6; TRBD2 agrees at 12 bases. Germline V lookup: CDR1 SGHNT, CDR2 YYREEE (reference sequence). V shed 3 bases, J shed 0 bases, and the junction held 4 bases outside the gene matches. This CDR3 contains 18 residues. The CDR3 nucleotides are TGTGCCAGCAGCTCCGGGACTAGCGGGCTCTCTGGGGCCAACGTCCTGACTTTC. This sequence encodes CASSSGTSGLSGANVLTF.

A note on this clone: Other DNA sequences within the sample encode an identical CDR3. The chain joins TRBV7-2 to TRBJ1-1; no firm D call. Germline V gene sequence: CDR1 SGHTA, CDR2 FQGNSA. The CDR3 is 12 amino acids. V dropped 5 bases and J dropped 1 base, with 5 bases sitting between them. The CDR3 bases are TGTGCCAGCAGCCTATCGAACACTGAAGCTTTCTTT. This sequence encodes CASSLSNTEAFF.

The V call is TRBV7-6, the J call TRBJ2-1, with a tentative D call TRBD1 (7 bases). CDR3 size: 15 residues. Germline assignment: CDR1 SGHVS and CDR2 FNYEAQ. Trimming pared 0 bases from V and 8 bases from J, leaving 14 bases between. CDR3 in amino acids: CASSLAQGGHYEQFF. CDR3 in DNA: TGTGCCAGCAGCTTAGCGCAGGGGGGACACTATGAGCAGTTCTTC.

This sequence joins TRBV7-2 and TRBJ1-3; TRBD1 aligns across 8 bases. CDR3 length: 16 residues. Germline CDR1 SGHTA, CDR2 FQGNSA. V trimming: 5 bases; J trimming: 4 bases; junction bases outside the gene matches: 10. The CDR3: CASSPRQGSRGNTIYF. CDR3 sequence (DNA): TGTGCCAGCAGCCCTCGACAGGGGAGTAGAGGAAACACCATATATTTT.

The chain recombines TRBV7-8 with TRBJ2-1, with 14 bases fitting TRBD2. V shed 3 bases and J 6 bases; nucleotides not matched to a gene: 4. The V gene's germline CDR1 is SGHVS and CDR2 FQNEAQ. The CDR3 has 16 residues. In DNA form, the CDR3 reads TGTGCCAGCAGCTTTGCCGGGACTAGCGGGAGCAATGAGCAGTTCTTC. Protein sequence: CASSFAGTSGSNEQFF.

The J gene is TRBJ2-3, the V gene TRBV7-8, with D possibly matching TRBD2 (6 bases). Trimming shortened V by 5 bases and J by 4 bases, and 13 bases separated the two germline ends. Germline V gene sequence: CDR1 SGHVS, CDR2 FQNEAQ. CDR3 length: 14 amino acids. Here the CDR3 DNA reads TGTGCCAGCAGCCGCCGGGAGCCCCCAGATACGCAGTATTTT. This gives the protein CASSRREPPDTQYF.

The rearrangement uses TRBV9 and TRBJ2-1; 8 bases agree with TRBD2. The CDR3 totals 15 residues. Germline V gene data show CDR1 as SGDLS and CDR2 as YYNGEE. V gave up 4 bases and J gave up 4 bases; unmatched junction bases: 7. The CDR3 coding sequence is TGTGCCAGCAGCCCGGGGACTAGGATATACAATGAGCAGTTCTTC. Protein sequence: CASSPGTRIYNEQFF.

J is TRBJ1-6 and V is TRBV2; D ambiguous. Trimming stripped 0 bases from V and 5 bases from J, with 11 bases between. This CDR3 comprises 16 residues. The germline gives CDR1 SNHLY, CDR2 FYNNEI. The CDR3, as DNA: TGTGCCAGCAGTGAAGCGCCCGGGTCGGATAATTCACCCCTCCACTTT. Its translation is CASSEAPGSDNSPLHF.

This clone appeared a few times. This CDR3 is CASTLTGEGYQPQHF. In DNA, the CDR3 is TGTGCCAGCACCCTGACAGGGGAAGGGTATCAGCCCCAGCATTTT. The V gene is TRBV6-5, the J gene TRBJ1-5, with 8 bases that match TRBD1. The CDR3 extends over 15 amino acids. The germline V gene encodes CDR1 MNHEY and CDR2 SVGAGI. Trimming cost V 7 bases and J 5 bases; bases outside gene matches: 10.